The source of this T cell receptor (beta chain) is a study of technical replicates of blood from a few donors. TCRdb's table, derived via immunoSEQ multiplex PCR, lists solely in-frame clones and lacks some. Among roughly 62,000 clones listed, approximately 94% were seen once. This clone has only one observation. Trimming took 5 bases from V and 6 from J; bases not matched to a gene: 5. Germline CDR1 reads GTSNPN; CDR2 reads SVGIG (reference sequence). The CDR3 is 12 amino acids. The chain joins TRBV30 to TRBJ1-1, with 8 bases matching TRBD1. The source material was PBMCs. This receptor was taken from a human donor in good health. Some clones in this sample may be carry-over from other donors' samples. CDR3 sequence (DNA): TGTGCCTGGGGACAGGGTGTTTCTGAAGCTTTCTTT. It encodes CAWGQGVSEAFF.